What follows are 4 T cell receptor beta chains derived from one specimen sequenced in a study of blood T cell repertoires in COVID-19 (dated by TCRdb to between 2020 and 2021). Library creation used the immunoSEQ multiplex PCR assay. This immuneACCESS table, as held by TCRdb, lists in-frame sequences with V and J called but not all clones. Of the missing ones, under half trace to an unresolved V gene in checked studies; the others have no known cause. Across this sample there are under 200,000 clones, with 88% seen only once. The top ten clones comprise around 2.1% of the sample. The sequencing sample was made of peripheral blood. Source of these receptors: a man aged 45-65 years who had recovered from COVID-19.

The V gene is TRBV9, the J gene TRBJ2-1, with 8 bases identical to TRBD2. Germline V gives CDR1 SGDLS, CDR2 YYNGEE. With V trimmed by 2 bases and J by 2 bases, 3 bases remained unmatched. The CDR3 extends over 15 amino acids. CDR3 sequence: CASSVAGGTYNEQFF. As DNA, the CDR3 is TGTGCCAGCAGCGTGGCGGGGGGAACCTACAATGAGCAGTTCTTC.

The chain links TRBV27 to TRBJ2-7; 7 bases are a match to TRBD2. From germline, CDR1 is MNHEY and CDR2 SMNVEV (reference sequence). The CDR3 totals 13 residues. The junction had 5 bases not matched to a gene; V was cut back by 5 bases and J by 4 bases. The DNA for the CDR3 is TGTGCCAGCAGTCCGGGGGAGGGTTACGAGCAGTACTTC. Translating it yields CASSPGEGYEQYF.

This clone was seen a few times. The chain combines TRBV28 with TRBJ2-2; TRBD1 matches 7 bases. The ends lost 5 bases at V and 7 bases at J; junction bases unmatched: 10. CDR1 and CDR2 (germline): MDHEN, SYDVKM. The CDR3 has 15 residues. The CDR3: CASSEGTVGGGELFF. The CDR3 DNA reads TGTGCCAGCAGTGAAGGGACAGTGGGTGGCGGGGAGCTGTTTTTT.

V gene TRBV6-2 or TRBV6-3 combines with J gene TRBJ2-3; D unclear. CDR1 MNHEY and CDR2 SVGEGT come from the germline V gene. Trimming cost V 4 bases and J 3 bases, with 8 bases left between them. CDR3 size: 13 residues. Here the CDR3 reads CASSSPLTDTQYF. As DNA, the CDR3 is TGTGCCAGCAGTTCCCCCTTGACAGATACGCAGTATTTT.